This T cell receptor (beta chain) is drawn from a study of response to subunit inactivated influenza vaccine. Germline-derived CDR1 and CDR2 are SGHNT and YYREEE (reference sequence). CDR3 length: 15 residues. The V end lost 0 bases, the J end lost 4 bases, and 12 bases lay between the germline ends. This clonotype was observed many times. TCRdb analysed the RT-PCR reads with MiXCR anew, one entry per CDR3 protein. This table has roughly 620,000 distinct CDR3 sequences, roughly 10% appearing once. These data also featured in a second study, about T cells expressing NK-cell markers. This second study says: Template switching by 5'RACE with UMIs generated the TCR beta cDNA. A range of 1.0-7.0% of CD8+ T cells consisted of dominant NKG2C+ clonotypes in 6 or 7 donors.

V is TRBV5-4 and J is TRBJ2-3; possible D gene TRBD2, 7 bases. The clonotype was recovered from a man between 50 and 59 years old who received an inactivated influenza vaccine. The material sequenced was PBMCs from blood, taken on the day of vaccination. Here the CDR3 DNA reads TGTGCCAGCAGCTTGGTGGGGGGGGCCCCAGATACGCAGTATTTT. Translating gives CASSLVGGAPDTQYF.